Included here is one T cell receptor (beta chain) sequence, with context. This entry is derived from a study of blood T cell repertoires in COVID-19. The CDR3 contains 14 residues. Trimming shortened V by 3 bases and J by 7 bases, and 10 bases separated the two germline ends. Germline assignment: CDR1 MDHEN and CDR2 SYDVKM. The method was immunoSEQ multiplex PCR; TCRdb's version includes in-frame clones alone and lacks a portion of them. The table shows around 100,000 clones, with 65% to 80% occurring only once. The clonotype originates from a man aged 70 or older with active or convalescent COVID-19. What was sequenced was peripheral blood. The chain links TRBV28 to TRBJ1-6, with a tentative D call TRBD1 (5 bases). As DNA, the CDR3 is TGTGCCAGCAGTTTTCCGAACAGGAATTCACCCCTCCACTTT. Amino acids: CASSFPNRNSPLHF.